This T cell receptor beta chain was documented in a study of T cells in Graves' hyperthyroidism and ophthalmopathy. This clonotype showed up many times. An end of the junction does not agree with germline; a read error may underlie this. Amplification yielded TCR beta CDR3 regions, with RNA transcripts as the source. HTBI primers drove first-round RT-PCR of the TCR CDR3. TCRdb processed the multiplex PCR reads anew with MiXCR; each CDR3 protein has one entry. The table lists around 720,000 distinct CDR3 sequences, approximately 40% of them singletons. This CDR3 comprises 13 residues. This receptor was identified in a woman between 35 and 50 years old with Graves' hyperthyroidism. Material: blood. The gene calls are TRBV12-3 or TRBV12-4 and TRBJ2-7, with TRBD2 identical over 11 bases. CDR3 bases: TGTGCCAGCAGCTTAGCGGGAGGGGGCGAGCAGTACTTC. As protein: CASSLAGGGEQYF.